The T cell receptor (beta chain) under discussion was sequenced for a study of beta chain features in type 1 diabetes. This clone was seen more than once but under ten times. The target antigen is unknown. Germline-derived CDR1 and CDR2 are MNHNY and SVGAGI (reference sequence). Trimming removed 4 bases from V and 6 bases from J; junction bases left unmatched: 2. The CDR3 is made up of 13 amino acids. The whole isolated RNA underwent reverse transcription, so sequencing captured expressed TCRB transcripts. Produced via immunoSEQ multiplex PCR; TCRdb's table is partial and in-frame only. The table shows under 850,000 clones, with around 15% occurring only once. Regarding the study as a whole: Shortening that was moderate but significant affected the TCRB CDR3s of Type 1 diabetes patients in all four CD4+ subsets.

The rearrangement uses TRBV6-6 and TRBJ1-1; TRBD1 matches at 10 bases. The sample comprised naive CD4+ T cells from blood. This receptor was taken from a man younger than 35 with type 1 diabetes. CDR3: CASSSGTGAEAFF. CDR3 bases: TGTGCCAGCAGTTCCGGGACAGGGGCTGAAGCTTTCTTT.